This TCR beta chain was retrieved from a study of brain T cells in children with intractable seizures (dated by TCRdb to about 2021). Turning to the overall study: As a first screen for immune gene transcripts, resected brain tissue from some 50 pediatric epilepsy surgery cases was run on a NanoString immunology panel. Of the roughly twelve selected surgery cases, pre-surgery blood was also sequenced for eight, so four had brain tissue only. The investigation overall reported the following: The patients' HCMV serostatus was not known, and viral specificity was inferred solely from CDR3 sequence similarity. Because sequencing depth differed between pre- and post-surgery blood, the absence of clones from the pre-surgery sample may reflect undersampling.

Of note for this clone: Its antigen is not yet known. It has no much larger one-base neighbor in the sample; base qualities were not kept.

The CDR3 covers 12 residues, taking in both the cysteine and the phenylalanine. Only the CDR3 portion is preserved as DNA: 36 bases, with reading frame beginning at the first base. For CDR1 and CDR2, the germline V gene lists MNHEY and SVGAGI. V sheds 2 bases and J sheds 14 bases, leaving 15 bases between their ends. Interpreted using the paper, the time point label stands for: resected brain tissue, or blood drawn just prior to surgery. The surgery cases showing the highest brain T cell transcript signatures were chosen for TCR beta chain sequencing of brain tissue and, when available, of blood. Before surgery, the patients had been given at least one anti-epileptic drug. TCR-sequenced patients were children with drug-resistant epilepsy due to tuberous sclerosis complex, focal cortical dysplasia, Rasmussen encephalitis or hemimegalencephaly. Bulk genomic DNA was isolated from unsorted brain tissue and whole blood using the Monarch genomic DNA purification kit.

The immunoSEQ assay was applied to genomic DNA to generate the TCR beta chain sequences. Concerning the study's data processing: Any CDR3 sequence that did not begin with the conserved framework cysteine at position 104 was removed by hand. Clonality was calculated as one minus the normalized Shannon's Diversity Index, with values ranging from 0 (maximal diversity) to 1 (oligoclonal). To check whether a given CDR3 had different frequencies in two samples, for example brain versus blood, chi-squared comparison-of-proportions tests were used. Public clonotypes were found through immuneACCESS searches, while the VDJdb browser was used to judge similarity to known antiviral clonotypes. TCRdb took over this immuneACCESS table, retaining in-frame rearrangements with V and J assigned. Such tables are incomplete; in checked studies, under half of the missing clones stem from an unresolved V gene, and the remainder is unexplained. The V and J calls and clone size were taken over from that table, and D and trimming were inferred from the DNA. This sample gives around 70,000 clones in total; roughly 91% of them show up just once. Approximately 1.5% of the sample lies in the top ten.

The clonotype was recovered from a boy under two years old with tuberous sclerosis and intractable seizures. The sequencing here drew on peripheral blood, taken at surgery. The chain employs TRBV6-5 and TRBJ1-2; the D gene is possibly TRBD1, with 6 bases matching. The CDR3 here reads CASSYGAGAKTF. The DNA sequence follows: TGTGCCAGCAGTTACGGGGCAGGGGCAAAAACCTTC.